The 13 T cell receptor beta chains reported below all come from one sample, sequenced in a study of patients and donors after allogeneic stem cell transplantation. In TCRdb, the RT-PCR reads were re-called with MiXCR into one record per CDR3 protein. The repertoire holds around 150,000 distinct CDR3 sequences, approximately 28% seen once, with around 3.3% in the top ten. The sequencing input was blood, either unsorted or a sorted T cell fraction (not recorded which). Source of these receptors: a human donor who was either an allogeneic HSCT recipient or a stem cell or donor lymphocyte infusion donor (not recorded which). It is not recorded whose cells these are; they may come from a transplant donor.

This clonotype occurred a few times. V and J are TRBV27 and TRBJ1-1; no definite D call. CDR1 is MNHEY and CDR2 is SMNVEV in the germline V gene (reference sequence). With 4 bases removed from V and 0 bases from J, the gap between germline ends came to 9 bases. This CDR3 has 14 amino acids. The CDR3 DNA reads TGTGCCAGCAGTTCCTTCACCGTGAACACTGAAGCTTTCTTT. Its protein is CASSSFTVNTEAFF.

The CDR3 DNA reads as TGTGCCAGCACCCCGGGACTAGCGGGGAATAATGAGCAGTTCTTC. Translated: CASTPGLAGNNEQFF. The chain joins TRBV9 to TRBJ2-1; the match to TRBD2 covers 13 bases. The J segment lost 7 bases and the V segment lost 6 bases, leaving 7 bases of the junction unmatched. The V gene's germline CDR1 is SGDLS and CDR2 YYNGEE. The CDR3 extends over 15 amino acids. The full variable domain, with the rest looked up from reference TRBV9 and TRBJ2-1, is DSGVTQTPKHLITATGQRVTLRCSPRSGDLSVYWYQQSLDQGLQFLIQYYNGEERAKGNILERFSAQQFPDLHSELNLSSLELGDSALYFCASTPGLAGNNEQFFGPGTRLTVL.

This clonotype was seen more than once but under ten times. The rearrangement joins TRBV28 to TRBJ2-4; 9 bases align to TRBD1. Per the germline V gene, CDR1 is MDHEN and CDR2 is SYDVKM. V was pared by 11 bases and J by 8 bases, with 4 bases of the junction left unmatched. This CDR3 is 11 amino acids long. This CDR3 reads CAAGTGYIQYF. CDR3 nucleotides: TGTGCCGCCGGGACAGGGTACATTCAGTACTTC.

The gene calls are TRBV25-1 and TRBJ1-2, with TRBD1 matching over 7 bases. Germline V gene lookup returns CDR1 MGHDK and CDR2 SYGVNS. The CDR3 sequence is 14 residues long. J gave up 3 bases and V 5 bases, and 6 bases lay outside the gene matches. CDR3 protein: CASSKRGGDYGYTF. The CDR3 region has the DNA TGTGCCAGCAGTAAACGAGGGGGCGACTATGGCTACACCTTC.

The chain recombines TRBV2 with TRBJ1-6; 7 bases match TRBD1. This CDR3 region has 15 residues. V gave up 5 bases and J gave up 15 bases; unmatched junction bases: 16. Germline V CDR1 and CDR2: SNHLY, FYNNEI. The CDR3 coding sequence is TGTGCCAGCAGTTCCGTACCGGGACAGTCAACAGACCTCCACTTT. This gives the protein CASSSVPGQSTDLHF.

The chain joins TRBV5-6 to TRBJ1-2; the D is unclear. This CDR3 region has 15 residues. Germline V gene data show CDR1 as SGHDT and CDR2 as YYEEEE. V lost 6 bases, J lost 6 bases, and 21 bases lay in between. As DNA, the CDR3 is TGTGCCAGCACCCGCCCCGGGCAGATATTCCATGGCTACACCTTC. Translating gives CASTRPGQIFHGYTF. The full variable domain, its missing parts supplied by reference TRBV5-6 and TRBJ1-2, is DAGVTQSPTHLIKTRGQQVTLRCSPKSGHDTVSWYQQALGQGPQFIFQYYEEEERQRGNFPDRFSGHQFPNYSSELNVNALLLGDSALYLCASTRPGQIFHGYTFGSGTRLTVV.

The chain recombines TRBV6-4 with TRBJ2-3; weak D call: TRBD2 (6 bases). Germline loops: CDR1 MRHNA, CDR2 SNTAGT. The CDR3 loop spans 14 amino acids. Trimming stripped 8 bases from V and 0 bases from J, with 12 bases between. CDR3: CASRAGTSTDTQYF. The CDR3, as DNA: TGTGCCAGCCGTGCCGGGACTAGCACAGATACGCAGTATTTT.

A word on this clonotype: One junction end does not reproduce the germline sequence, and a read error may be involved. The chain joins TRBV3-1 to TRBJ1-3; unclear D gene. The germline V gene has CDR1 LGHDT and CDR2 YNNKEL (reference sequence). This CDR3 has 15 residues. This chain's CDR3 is CGSSPWVGSGNTIYF. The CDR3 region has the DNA TGTGGCAGCAGCCCGTGGGTCGGCTCTGGAAACACCATATATTTT.

CDR3 region: CASRLRGAPYNEQFF. The DNA of the CDR3 is TGTGCCAGCAGGTTAAGGGGAGCTCCCTACAATGAGCAGTTCTTC. The chain uses TRBV3-1 and TRBJ2-1; either TRBD1 or TRBD2 may fit D (5 bases each). Germline V CDR1 and CDR2: LGHDT, YNNKEL (reference sequence). This CDR3 has 15 amino acids. Between the trimmed V and J ends, which lost 6 bases and 2 bases, there was a span of 14 bases.

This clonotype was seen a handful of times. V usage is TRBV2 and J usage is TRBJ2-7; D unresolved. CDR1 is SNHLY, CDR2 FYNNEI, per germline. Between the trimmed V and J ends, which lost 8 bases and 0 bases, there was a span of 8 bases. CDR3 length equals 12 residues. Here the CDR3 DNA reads TGTGCCAGCCGCAGATCCTCCTACGAGCAGTACTTC. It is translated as CASRRSSYEQYF.

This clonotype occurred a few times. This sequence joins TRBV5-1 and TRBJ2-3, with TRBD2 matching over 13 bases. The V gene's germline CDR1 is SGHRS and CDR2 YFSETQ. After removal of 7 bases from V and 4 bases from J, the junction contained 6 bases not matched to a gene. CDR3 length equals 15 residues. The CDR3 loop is CASVGLAGRPDTQYF. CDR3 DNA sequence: TGCGCCAGCGTGGGACTAGCGGGACGGCCAGATACGCAGTATTTT. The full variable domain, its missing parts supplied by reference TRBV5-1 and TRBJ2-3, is KAGVTQTPRYLIKTRGQQVTLSCSPISGHRSVSWYQQTPGQGLQFLFEYFSETQRNKGNFPGRFSGRQFSNSRSEMNVSTLELGDSALYLCASVGLAGRPDTQYFGPGTRLTVL.

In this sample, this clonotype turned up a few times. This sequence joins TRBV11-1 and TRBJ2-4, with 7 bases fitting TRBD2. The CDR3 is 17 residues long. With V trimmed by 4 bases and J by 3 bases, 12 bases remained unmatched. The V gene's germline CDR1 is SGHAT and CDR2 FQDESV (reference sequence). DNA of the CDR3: TGTGCCAGCAGCTCTCCCCAGGCTCTAGCGGACAAAAACATTCAGTACTTC. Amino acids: CASSSPQALADKNIQYF.

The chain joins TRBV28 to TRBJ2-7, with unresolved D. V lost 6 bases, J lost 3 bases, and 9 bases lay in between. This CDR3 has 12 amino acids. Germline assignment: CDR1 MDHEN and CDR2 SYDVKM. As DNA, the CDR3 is TGTGCCAGCAGCCGAACAGACTACGAGCAGTACTTC. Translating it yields CASSRTDYEQYF.